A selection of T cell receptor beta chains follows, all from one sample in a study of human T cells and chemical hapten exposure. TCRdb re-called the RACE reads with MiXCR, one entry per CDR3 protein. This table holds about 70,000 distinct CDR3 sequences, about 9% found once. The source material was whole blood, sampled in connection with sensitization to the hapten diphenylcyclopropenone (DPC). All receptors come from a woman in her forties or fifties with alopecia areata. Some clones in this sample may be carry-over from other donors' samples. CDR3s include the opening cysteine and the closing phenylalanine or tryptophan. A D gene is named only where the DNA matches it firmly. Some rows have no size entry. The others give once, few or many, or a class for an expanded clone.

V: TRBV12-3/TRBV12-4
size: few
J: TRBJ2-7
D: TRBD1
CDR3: CASSPGGLREQYF
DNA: TGTGCCAGCAGTCCAGGGGGTTTGAGGGAGCAGTACTTC

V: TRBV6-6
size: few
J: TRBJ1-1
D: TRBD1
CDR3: CASSRTGETEAFF
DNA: TGTGCCAGCAGTCGGACAGGGGAGACTGAAGCTTTCTTT

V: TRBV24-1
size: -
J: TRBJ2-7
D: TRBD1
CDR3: CATPTGGSYEQYF
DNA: TGTGCCACTCCGACAGGGGGATCCTACGAGCAGTACTTC

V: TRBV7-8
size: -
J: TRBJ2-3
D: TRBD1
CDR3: CASRPNRGHRTDTQYF
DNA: TGTGCCAGCAGACCGAACAGGGGGCATCGCACAGATACGCAGTATTTT

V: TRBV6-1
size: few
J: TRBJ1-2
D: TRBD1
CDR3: CASNPRMTGTEYGYTF
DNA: TGTGCCAGCAACCCCAGAATGACAGGGACGGAGTATGGCTACACCTTC

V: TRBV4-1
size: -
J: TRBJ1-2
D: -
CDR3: CASRDALRVNYGYTF
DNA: TGCGCCAGCAGGGATGCCCTCAGGGTCAACTATGGCTACACCTTC

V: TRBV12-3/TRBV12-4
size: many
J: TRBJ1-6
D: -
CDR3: CASSFGTNSPLHF
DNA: TGTGCCAGCAGTTTTGGGACCAATTCACCCCTCCACTTT

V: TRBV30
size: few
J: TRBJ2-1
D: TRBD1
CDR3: CAWSPDRGNEQFF
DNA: TGTGCCTGGAGCCCAGACAGGGGCAATGAGCAGTTCTTC

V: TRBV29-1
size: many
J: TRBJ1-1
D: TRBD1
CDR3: CSVVAGGERGAFF
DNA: TGCAGCGTTGTGGCAGGGGGCGAGAGAGGAGCTTTCTTT

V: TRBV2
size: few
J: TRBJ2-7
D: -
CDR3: CASRVSPYEQYF
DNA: TGTGCCAGCAGGGTCAGTCCCTACGAGCAGTACTTC

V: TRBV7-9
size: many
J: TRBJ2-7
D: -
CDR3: CASSFGRAYEQYF
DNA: TGTGCCAGCAGTTTCGGGAGAGCCTACGAGCAGTACTTC

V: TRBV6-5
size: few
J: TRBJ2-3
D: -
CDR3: CASSLRATTDTQYF
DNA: TGTGCCAGCAGTTTACGGGCTACGACAGATACGCAGTATTTT

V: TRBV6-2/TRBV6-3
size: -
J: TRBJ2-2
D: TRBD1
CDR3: CASSPPDRVHTGELFF
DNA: TGTGCCAGCAGTCCTCCGGACAGGGTACACACCGGGGAGCTGTTTTTT

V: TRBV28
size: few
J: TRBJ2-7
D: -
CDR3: CASGRTQLSYEQYF
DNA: TGTGCCAGCGGCCGGACTCAACTCTCCTACGAGCAGTACTTC

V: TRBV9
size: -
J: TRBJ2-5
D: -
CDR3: CASSHPLKGEETQYF
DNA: TGTGCCAGCAGCCATCCTCTTAAGGGGGAGGAGACCCAGTACTTC

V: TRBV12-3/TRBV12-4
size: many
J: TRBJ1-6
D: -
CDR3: CASSFSSELATPLHF
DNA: TGTGCCAGCAGTTTTTCGTCCGAACTAGCGACACCCCTCCACTTT